This T cell receptor (beta chain) was profiled in a study of blood T cell repertoires in COVID-19. Study summary: The United States, Italy and Spain provided the acute and convalescent COVID-19 samples. T cells, B-cell-depleted T cells, or PBMCs provided the cDNA or gDNA that served as material.

Authors' analysis steps: Reference gene primer amplification in the assay estimated nucleated cell counts. Clones were sequenced by immunoSEQ multiplex PCR, and TCRdb holds only the in-frame ones, with some missing. The D gene and trimming were derived from the DNA, and the V and J assignments and clone size from that table. There are 55,000 to 75,000 clones in the sample; about 81% occur only once, and less than 10% lies in the top ten. CDR3 size: 12 residues. V was shortened by 2 bases and J by 5 bases, with 4 bases between the two germline ends. CDR1 MNHEY and CDR2 SVGEGT come from the germline V gene.

Material for sequencing was peripheral blood. This chain connects TRBV6-2 or TRBV6-3 to TRBJ2-1; D gene ambiguous. The TCR comes from a human donor in a cohort sampled during active COVID-19. In DNA form, the CDR3 reads TGTGCCAGCAGTTACGGCCACAATGAGCAGTTCTTC. It translates to CASSYGHNEQFF.